A single sample gave rise to the 21 T cell receptor beta chains below, sequenced in a study of regulatory T cells in long-lasting Graves disease. Indicated time point: newly diagnosed GD, antithyroid drugs for less than 3 months. The TCR library was made from RNA extracted from PBMCs. Investigators prepared the TCR beta libraries by applying iRepertoire HTBI primers and Arm-PCR of CDR3 regions. A single record per CDR3 protein comes from TCRdb applying MiXCR to the multiplex PCR reads. The sample lists over 500,000 distinct CDR3 sequences, about 15% occurring once. These data also featured in a second study, about T cells in Graves' hyperthyroidism and ophthalmopathy.

The material was peripheral blood mononuclear cells (PBMCs), obtained at new diagnosis, from a patient treated with antithyroid drugs. The receptor source for this set is a woman aged 30 to 39 with Graves disease.

The chain is built from TRBV19 and TRBJ1-5, with TRBD1 identical over 7 bases. Trimming cost V 8 bases and J 4 bases; bases outside gene matches: 17. The length of the CDR3 is 17 residues. The germline gives CDR1 LNHDA, CDR2 SQIVND (reference sequence). CDR3 residues: CASDYSSGTVKNQPQHF. In nucleotides, the CDR3 is TGTGCCAGTGACTACTCTTCCGGGACAGTTAAAAATCAGCCCCAGCATTTT.

The genes are TRBV19 and TRBJ2-5; possibly TRBD1 or TRBD2 for D (5 bases each). CDR1 is LNHDA, CDR2 SQIVND, per germline (reference sequence). V lost 4 bases and J lost 0, with 9 bases in between. The CDR3 contains 14 residues. CDR3 in amino acids: CASSKGPNQETQYF. The DNA of the CDR3 is TGTGCCAGTAGTAAGGGACCAAACCAAGAGACCCAGTACTTC.

This clonotype appeared many times. This rearrangement joins TRBV28 to TRBJ1-2, with a weak D call TRBD1 (5 bases). In germline, CDR1 is MDHEN, CDR2 SYDVKM. This CDR3 comprises 12 residues. Trimming cost V 6 bases and J 7 bases, with 12 bases left between them. CDR3 nucleotides: TGTGCCAGCAGGGGGCCCGTACTTGGCTACACCTTC. Its translation: CASRGPVLGYTF.

This clonotype was counted many times. The chain carries TRBV20-1 and TRBJ2-1, with D uncertain. Between the trimmed V and J ends, which lost 4 bases and 1 base, there was a span of 8 bases. The CDR3 sequence is 13 residues long. The germline V gene has CDR1 DFQATT and CDR2 SNEGSKA (reference sequence). The CDR3 here is CSAIRTSYNEQFF. The CDR3 coding sequence is TGCAGTGCTATTCGAACTTCCTACAATGAGCAGTTCTTC.

The genes are TRBV30 and TRBJ1-5, with a weak D call TRBD1 (5 bases). The CDR3 runs 15 residues. The ends were cut back, 2 bases at V and 3 bases at J, with 14 bases in the middle. Germline CDR1 and CDR2: GTSNPN and SVGIG (reference sequence). The CDR3 DNA reads as TGTGCCTGGAGTCCCGGTGGGGGGACCAATCAGCCCCAGCATTTT. Translation gives CAWSPGGGTNQPQHF.

Ten or more counts support this clonotype. This chain joins TRBV6-1 and TRBJ2-5; D ambiguous. Per the germline V gene, CDR1 is MNHNS and CDR2 is SASEGT. The CDR3 spans 11 residues. V was trimmed by 8 bases and J by 5 bases, leaving 9 bases between them. CDR3 in DNA: TGTGCCAGCCGGACCATTGAGACCCAGTACTTC. This translates into CASRTIETQYF.

This clonotype appeared a few times. This chain joins TRBV3-1 and TRBJ2-1; TRBD2 aligns across 14 bases. This CDR3 region has 17 residues. V lost 0 bases to trimming and J lost 8 bases; unmatched junction nucleotides: 6. Germline lookup yields CDR1 LGHDT and CDR2 YNNKEL (reference sequence). In DNA, the CDR3 is TGTGCCAGCAGCCAAGATCGGGGACTAGCGGGAGTGCATGAGCAGTTCTTC. Its protein product is CASSQDRGLAGVHEQFF.

This clonotype was observed at least ten times. The V call is TRBV28, the J call TRBJ2-7, with D tentatively TRBD2 (6 bases). The CDR3 extends over 16 amino acids. The germline gives CDR1 MDHEN, CDR2 SYDVKM. V lost 3 bases and J lost 2, with 17 bases in between. The CDR3 DNA sequence: TGTGCCAGCAGTTTCCGGGTTGGTGCGGGACCCTACGAGCAGTACTTC. Translating it yields CASSFRVGAGPYEQYF.

This chain joins TRBV19 and TRBJ2-3, with D unclear. In germline, CDR1 is LNHDA, CDR2 SQIVND (reference sequence). This CDR3 has 15 residues. Trimming left V 1 base short and J 0 bases short, with 8 bases between. CDR3 in amino acids: CASSIVGGSTDTQYF. The DNA of the CDR3 is TGTGCCAGTAGTATAGTTGGCGGCAGCACAGATACGCAGTATTTT.

This clonotype occurred a few times. A much larger clone differs by one base, so this may be a read error. Likely a read error: the CDR3 ends without its conserved phenylalanine or tryptophan. The J gene is TRBJ1-1, the V gene TRBV27, with D perhaps TRBD1 (6 bases). Germline CDR1 is MNHEY and CDR2 is SMNVEV (reference sequence). The CDR3 spans 14 residues. Trimming removed 6 bases at V and 1 base at J, with 12 bases between. CDR3 coding DNA: TGTGCCAGCAGCCCTTACAGGGCGAACACTGAAGCTTTCCTT. Protein sequence: CASSPYRANTEAFL.

In its sample, this clonotype was seen a few times. The chain joins TRBV5-1 to TRBJ2-3; TRBD2 might be the D (6 bases). Germline V gene sequence: CDR1 SGHRS, CDR2 YFSETQ. The CDR3 is made up of 16 amino acids. The V gene lost 2 bases and the J gene lost 5 bases, with 18 bases spanning the gap. CDR3: CASSLSAGGIRDTQYF. CDR3 sequence (DNA): TGCGCCAGCAGCTTATCAGCGGGCGGTATAAGAGATACGCAGTATTTT.

The V and J genes are TRBV7-2 and TRBJ2-1; 7 bases align to TRBD1. Germline trimming cut 5 bases from V and 15 bases from J; bases unmatched to any gene: 10. The germline V gene has CDR1 SGHTA and CDR2 FQGNSA. The CDR3 has 12 amino acids. In DNA form, the CDR3 reads TGTGCCAGCAGCCAACAGGGGTCCGGCCTGTTCTTC. Translation: CASSQQGSGLFF.

This clonotype was detected many times. The chain is built from TRBV28 and TRBJ2-2; 9 positions agree with TRBD2. Per the germline V gene, CDR1 is MDHEN and CDR2 is SYDVKM. Trimming took 5 bases from V and 6 from J; bases not matched to a gene: 7. This CDR3 region has 15 residues. CDR3 coding DNA: TGTGCCAGCAGTCGCCCGGGACTAGCCGCCGGGGAGCTGTTTTTT. Translated: CASSRPGLAAGELFF.

This clonotype was seen ten or more times. The chain is built from TRBV18 and TRBJ1-1; 9 bases align to TRBD1. The CDR3 is 16 residues long. Germline-derived CDR1 and CDR2 are KGHSH and LQKENI. J lost 5 bases, V lost 8 bases, and 15 bases had no gene match. The CDR3 is CASSPPTGGAGTEAFF. Here the CDR3 DNA reads TGTGCCAGCAGCCCCCCAACAGGGGGCGCGGGGACTGAAGCTTTCTTT. Combining the CDR3 with reference TRBV18 and TRBJ1-1 gives the whole variable domain NAGVMQNPRHLVRRRGQEARLRCSPMKGHSHVYWYRQLPEEGLKFMVYLQKENIIDESGMPKERFSAEFPKEGPSILRIQQVVRGDSAAYFCASSPPTGGAGTEAFFGQGTRLTVV.

At least ten counts were recorded for this clonotype. J is TRBJ1-5 and V is TRBV2, with TRBD1 matching 10 bases. Germline CDR1 reads SNHLY; CDR2 reads FYNNEI. The CDR3 totals 14 residues. V was pared by 7 bases and J by 6 bases, with 6 bases of the junction left unmatched. CDR3 sequence (DNA): TGTGCCAGCACCTTGACAGGGGGCGGTCAGCCCCAGCATTTT. Amino acid sequence: CASTLTGGGQPQHF.

In its sample, this clonotype was seen once. The rearrangement links TRBV25-1 to TRBJ1-1; D is perhaps TRBD1 (6 bases). This CDR3 region has 12 residues. V was cut by 6 bases and J by 4 bases, with 9 bases left in between. Germline CDR1 MGHDK, CDR2 SYGVNS. DNA for the CDR3: TGTGCCAGCAGGGCAGGGGCCACTGAAGCTTTCTTT. Translating it yields CASRAGATEAFF.

This clonotype was recorded at least ten times. The chain combines TRBV12-3 or TRBV12-4 with TRBJ1-5; 7 nucleotides agree with TRBD1. The V segment lost 8 bases and the J segment 7 bases; nucleotides outside the gene matches: 5. The CDR3 totals 12 residues. Here the CDR3 DNA reads TGTGCCAGCGGCCGACAGGGCCAGCCCCAGCATTTT. Its translation: CASGRQGQPQHF.

This rearrangement joins TRBV6-2 or TRBV6-3 to TRBJ1-6, with D possibly TRBD1 on 6 matching bases. Germline CDR1 MNHEY, CDR2 SVGEGT. CDR3 length: 18 amino acids. Trimming shortened V by 4 bases and J by 4 bases, and 20 bases separated the two germline ends. The CDR3 spells CASSSDYEGQTYNSPLHF. The CDR3 DNA reads as TGTGCCAGCAGTTCGGACTACGAAGGACAGACTTATAATTCACCCCTCCACTTT.

The chain employs TRBV20-1 and TRBJ2-6, with 7 bases identical to TRBD1. The length of the CDR3 is 18 residues. With V trimmed by 5 bases and J by 0 bases, 13 bases remained unmatched. CDR1 and CDR2 (germline): DFQATT, SNEGSKA (reference sequence). In DNA, the CDR3 is TGCAGTGCTCCCTGGGACAGAGCACCGAACTCTGGGGCCAACGTCCTGACTTTC. The encoded protein is CSAPWDRAPNSGANVLTF.

This clonotype was seen a few times. The CDR3 sequence: CATSDWGTSGTHEQFF. CDR3 DNA sequence: TGTGCCACCAGTGATTGGGGGACTAGCGGGACTCATGAGCAGTTCTTC. The chain couples TRBV24-1 to TRBJ2-1; 13 bases are shared with TRBD2. The CDR3 spans 16 residues. Unmatched junction bases numbered 5, after V lost 2 bases and J lost 8 bases. Germline V gene data show CDR1 as KGHDR and CDR2 as SFDVKD.

CDR3 residues: CASSYYPTSTNNEQFF. CDR3 bases: TGTGCCAGCAGTTATTATCCGACTAGTACTAACAATGAGCAGTTCTTC. This chain connects TRBV6-2 or TRBV6-3 to TRBJ2-1; tentatively, D is TRBD2 (6 bases). V dropped 3 bases and J dropped 5 bases, with 17 bases sitting between them. Germline V gene lookup returns CDR1 MNHEY and CDR2 SVGEGT. The CDR3 runs to 16 residues.